This record looks at one T cell receptor (beta chain) sequence and its context. This clonotype turned up a few times. Its cognate antigen has yet to be identified. Base qualities are missing; no much larger clone stands one base away. This sample is drawn from a study of T-cell memory formation after mild COVID-19 (dated by TCRdb to about 2021). In the study overall: Most TCR sequence clusters were specific to one of the two donors. The cohort comprised two young, previously healthy adult volunteers, one female and one male. In a couple of donors, T-cell clones that expanded and contracted after mild COVID-19 were tracked by sequencing TCRalpha and TCRbeta repertoires over time. Overall results and qualifications from the work: Contracting CD4+ clones were found mainly in CM and EM memory subsets, while CD8+ clones were enriched in EMRA. The second-wave clones that peaked on day 37 were not confirmed to be SARS-CoV-2 specific. The detection of some responding clones in pre-infection memory suggests that pre-existing cross-reactive memory T cells joined the SARS-CoV-2 response. The study included only a couple of mild cases, and larger cohorts that include severe cases with pre-infection samples were judged to be necessary. Balanced CD4/CD8 phenotypes were observed for clones contracting from day 15 to 85, whereas a bias towards CD4+ was observed for a second wave of clones expanding from day 15 to 37.

Sequencing took place on an Illumina NovaSeq 6000. TCRalpha and TCRbeta cDNA libraries were constructed by 5'RACE with constant-segment primers, with sample barcodes and unique molecular identifiers being introduced. Trizol reagent was used to extract RNA from every sample. Libraries were amplified in two PCR steps, with a second sample barcode and Illumina TruSeq adapters added in the second step. Sequencing of libraries was performed on an Illumina NovaSeq with 2 x 150 bp paired-end reads. The authors processed their data as follows. Demultiplexing of reads and collapsing into UMI-guided consensus sequences were performed with migec v1.2.7. With mixcr v2.1.11, UMI consensuses were aligned to TRA and TRB V and J templates and assembled into clonotypes. Expanded or contracted clonotypes were those called significant by both edgeR and NoisET, with noise models trained on biological replicates. For edgeR calls, the cutoffs were a false discovery rate-adjusted p below 0.01 and a log2 fold-change threshold of 1. PCA with hierarchical clustering of max-normalized trajectories of the 1000 most abundant clonotypes was used as exploratory dynamics analysis. Separately sequenced CD4+ and CD8+ repertoires were used to assign the CD4 or CD8 phenotype of responding clones. TCRdb redid the processing of the public reads, applying fastp at Q25 and MiXCR, and retained in-frame beta chains. CDR3 protein sequences are deduplicated, and each keeps its most common genes and DNA. The V and J calls come from TCRdb's annotation, not from the publication. This sample lists approximately 300,000 distinct CDR3 sequences; about a sixth were detected once. Roughly a fifth of the sample belongs to the ten largest clones.

Ficoll-Paque density gradient centrifugation was the method used to isolate PBMCs. The germline V gene gives CDR1 as MNHEY and CDR2 as SVGAGI. Cut back by 8 bases and 3 bases, the V and J ends lie 13 bases apart. Including cysteine and phenylalanine, the CDR3 has 13 amino acids. Only the CDR3 portion is preserved as DNA: 39 bases, with reading frame beginning at the first base. The TCR comes from a man younger than 35 who had mild COVID-19 (a few samples of this study predate the infection). The sample titles of this study are shuffled in the database, so cell type and time point are left out; the donor was told from shared clones. The sequencing sample was made of PBMCs or a T cell subset sorted from them (not recorded which). The V and J genes are TRBV6-5 and TRBJ1-1, with the identity of the D gene unclear. DNA sequence: TGTGCCAGCGGGTTAAACCGGCACACTGAAGCTTTCTTT. Protein translation: CASGLNRHTEAFF.